A selection of T cell receptor beta chains follows, all from one sample in a study of blood T cell repertoires in COVID-19. Sequencing used immunoSEQ multiplex PCR; TCRdb keeps in-frame clones, though not all of them. The sample holds roughly 91,000 clones, 82% seen once. The material sequenced was peripheral blood. These receptors were collected from a woman at least 80 years old with acute or convalescent COVID-19. Each CDR3 is given with its conserved first and last residue. The D gene is left open where the match is weak.

NA,TRBV5-1,CASSPQGMDQPQHF
TRBD2,TRBV4-2,CASSQDHLAGGIETQYF
NA,TRBV6-6,CACRLPLQETQYF
TRBD2,TRBV9,CASSLRLASYNEQFF
TRBD1,TRBV7-9,CASSQIGQGYNEKLFF
TRBD1,TRBV7-9,CASSPRQGSTEAFF
NA,TRBV29-1,CSVEGTANYGYTF
TRBD2,TRBV7-3,CASSELAGISYEQYF
NA,TRBV19,CASSRQRSGSGGGHWPQHF
TRBD2,TRBV25-1,CASSVGGPANEQFF
TRBD1,TRBV5-1,CASSLTTGTDIYEQYF
NA,TRBV19,CASSGPDSPLGTQYF
TRBD2,TRBV6-6,CASSPRATSGRPSTDTQYF
TRBD1,TRBV5-1,CASSNGQGLGTEAFF
NA,TRBV27,CASSSVPGVTGYTF
NA,TRBV5-1,CASSLGTDYEKLFF
NA,TRBV15,CATSRDPDTGELFF